Below, 25 T cell receptor beta chains from the same sample are listed, as sequenced in a study of blood T cell repertoires in COVID-19. Sequencing was performed with immunoSEQ multiplex PCR; in TCRdb, only in-frame clones are kept and a portion is missing. Counted here are 140,000 to 150,000 clones, 88% occurring once; the ten biggest clones make up about 2.5%. Sequencing used peripheral blood. The receptor set was obtained from a human donor in a cohort sampled during active COVID-19.

The chain carries TRBV5-4 and TRBJ1-4; weak D call: TRBD1 (6 bases). Germline lookup yields CDR1 SGHNT and CDR2 YYREEE (reference sequence). The CDR3 runs to 15 residues. V lost 2 bases to trimming and J lost 7 bases, with 15 bases between them. The CDR3: CASSLQGSGREKLFF. CDR3 coding DNA: TGTGCCAGCAGCTTACAGGGTTCGGGGCGTGAAAAACTGTTTTTT.

The genes are TRBV28 and TRBJ2-3; 9 bases fit TRBD2. The junction had 7 bases not matched to a gene; V was cut back by 4 bases and J by 2 bases. CDR3 length equals 16 residues. The V gene's germline CDR1 is MDHEN and CDR2 SYDVKM. Here the CDR3 reads CASSSPTSGFTDTQYF. The CDR3 DNA reads TGTGCCAGCAGTTCTCCGACTAGCGGCTTCACAGATACGCAGTATTTT.

The chain joins TRBV4-3 to TRBJ1-4; D possibly corresponds to TRBD1 (6 bases). The germline V and J ends were trimmed by 0 bases and 3 bases, with 11 bases remaining between them. This CDR3 is 16 amino acids long. Germline V CDR1 and CDR2: LGHNA, YSLEER. The CDR3: CASSQDGQPPNEKLFF. The CDR3 nucleotides are TGCGCCAGCAGCCAAGATGGACAGCCGCCTAATGAAAAACTGTTTTTT.

On this clone itself: An end of the junction differs from the germline gene, which may be a read error. The chain uses TRBV7-8 and TRBJ2-7, with 7 bases fitting TRBD1. The CDR3 is made up of 15 amino acids. Germline V CDR1 and CDR2: SGHVS, FQNEAQ. CDR3 residues: CASIGRDSPSHEQYF. The CDR3 DNA is TGTGCCAGCATTGGCCGGGACAGTCCCTCCCACGAGCAGTACTTC.

The J gene is TRBJ2-7, the V gene TRBV28, with D possibly matching TRBD2 (5 bases). The CDR3 has 15 residues. With 5 bases removed from V and 4 bases from J, the gap between germline ends came to 18 bases. CDR1 and CDR2 from the germline V gene are MDHEN and SYDVKM. DNA for the CDR3: TGTGCCAGCAGTACCACGGGGATTCCTCCTTACGAGCAGTACTTC. Protein: CASSTTGIPPYEQYF.

The chain recombines TRBV6-1 with TRBJ1-6; TRBD1 is a possible D gene (6 bases). The germline V gene encodes CDR1 MNHNS and CDR2 SASEGT. The CDR3 has 15 residues. V gave up 2 bases and J gave up 2 bases, with 7 bases separating them. Here the CDR3 DNA reads TGTGCCAGCAGTGAAACAGGGCCCTATAATTCACCCCTCCACTTT. It yields the protein CASSETGPYNSPLHF.

The V gene is TRBV28, the J gene TRBJ1-5; D is possibly TRBD1 (6 bases). Trimming cost V 10 bases and J 6 bases, with 10 bases left between them. In germline, CDR1 is MDHEN, CDR2 SYDVKM. The length of the CDR3 is 11 residues. This chain's CDR3 is CATSGVQPQHF. The DNA for the CDR3 is TGTGCCACCTCAGGGGTTCAGCCCCAGCATTTT.

CDR3 sequence reads: CASSDRGFSKNIQYF. The CDR3 region has the DNA TGTGCCAGCAGTGACAGGGGTTTTTCCAAAAACATTCAGTACTTC. The chain employs TRBV2 and TRBJ2-4; weak D call: TRBD1 (6 bases). The CDR3 extends over 15 amino acids. Trimming stripped 3 bases from V and 2 bases from J, with 11 bases between. CDR1 and CDR2 (germline): SNHLY, FYNNEI.

The rearrangement uses TRBV19 and TRBJ2-7; 13 bases match TRBD2. Germline lookup yields CDR1 LNHDA and CDR2 SQIVND (reference sequence). CDR3 length: 15 amino acids. V shed 5 bases, J shed 2 bases, and the junction held 3 bases outside the gene matches. In DNA, the CDR3 is TGTGCCAGTAGTGCCGGGACTAGCGGGACCTACGAGCAGTACTTC. Amino acids: CASSAGTSGTYEQYF.

The chain has TRBV18 and TRBJ1-2, with 7 bases lining up with TRBD1. V lost 2 bases and J lost 3; bases outside the gene matches: 0. In germline, CDR1 is KGHSH, CDR2 LQKENI. There are 13 residues in the CDR3. CDR3 DNA sequence: TGTGCCAGCTCACCAGACAGGGACTATGGCTACACCTTC. Its protein product is CASSPDRDYGYTF.

The chain combines TRBV19 with TRBJ2-3, with 11 bases that match TRBD2. Germline values: CDR1 LNHDA, CDR2 SQIVND (reference sequence). CDR3 length: 16 amino acids. J was trimmed by 2 bases and V by 5 bases; bases with no gene match: 6. The CDR3 reads CASSPGTSGVTDTQYF. Written as DNA, the CDR3 is TGTGCCAGTAGTCCCGGGACTAGCGGAGTCACAGATACGCAGTATTTT. Drawing the rest from reference TRBV19 and TRBJ2-3, the complete variable domain is DGGITQSPKYLFRKEGQNVTLSCEQNLNHDAMYWYRQDPGQGLRLIYYSQIVNDFQKGDIAEGYSVSREKKESFPLTVTSAQKNPTAFYLCASSPGTSGVTDTQYFGPGTRLTVL.

This rearrangement joins TRBV28 to TRBJ2-6, with 9 bases aligning to TRBD1. The CDR3 is 16 residues long. V was pared by 6 bases and J by 3 bases, with 6 bases of the junction left unmatched. Per the germline V gene, CDR1 is MDHEN and CDR2 is SYDVKM. CDR3 loop: CASRNTGGFGANVLTF. The CDR3 region has the DNA TGTGCCAGCAGAAACACAGGGGGCTTTGGGGCCAACGTCCTGACTTTC.

The chain is built from TRBV19 and TRBJ1-4, with 9 bases fitting TRBD1. Unmatched junction bases numbered 9, after V lost 4 bases and J lost 6 bases. The CDR3 has 16 residues. In germline, CDR1 is LNHDA, CDR2 SQIVND (reference sequence). DNA for the CDR3: TGTGCCAGTAGTACGGGACAGGGAGCGGGCTATGAAAAACTGTTTTTT. Amino acid sequence: CASSTGQGAGYEKLFF.

This sequence joins TRBV7-8 and TRBJ1-6, with D perhaps TRBD1 (5 bases). V dropped 3 bases and J dropped 9 bases, with 15 bases sitting between them. There are 15 residues in the CDR3. Germline V CDR1 and CDR2: SGHVS, FQNEAQ. CDR3 sequence (DNA): TGTGCCAGCAGCTTGAGCGGGGGTCGGGGTTCACCCCTCCACTTT. Amino acid sequence: CASSLSGGRGSPLHF.

The CDR3 spells CASSLRQAGTEAFF. The CDR3 DNA reads TGTGCCAGCAGCTTGCGGCAGGCGGGCACTGAAGCTTTCTTT. This chain links TRBV5-4 with TRBJ1-1, with D uncertain. The CDR3 totals 14 residues. V dropped 1 base and J dropped 4 bases, with 11 bases sitting between them. Germline CDR1 is SGHNT and CDR2 is YYREEE (reference sequence).

This chain joins TRBV7-9 and TRBJ2-1; perhaps TRBD1 as D (5 bases). CDR3 length: 18 amino acids. The germline CDR1 and CDR2 sequences are SEHNR and FQNEAQ (reference sequence). Deletions cut 3 bases from V and 4 bases from J, with 22 bases between. CDR3 in DNA: TGTGCCAGCAGCTTTCGGTCCCCCAGGCAGGGAAATTACAATGAGCAGTTCTTC. The encoded protein is CASSFRSPRQGNYNEQFF. The full variable domain, rest sourced from reference TRBV7-9 and TRBJ2-1, is DTGVSQNPRHKITKRGQNVTFRCDPISEHNRLYWYRQTLGQGPEFLTYFQNEAQLEKSRLLSDRFSAERPKGSFSTLEIQRTEQGDSAMYLCASSFRSPRQGNYNEQFFGPGTRLTVL.

The chain links TRBV7-2 to TRBJ1-1, with D possibly being TRBD1 (5 bases). V was cut by 10 bases and J by 1 base, with 10 bases left in between. The length of the CDR3 is 12 residues. Germline assignment: CDR1 SGHTA and CDR2 FQGNSA. The CDR3 region is CATKGPNTEAFF. Written as DNA, the CDR3 is TGTGCCACAAAGGGGCCGAACACTGAAGCTTTCTTT.

This chain links TRBV5-4 with TRBJ2-6, with 9 bases identical to TRBD1. The CDR3 spans 15 residues. Germline V lookup: CDR1 SGHNT, CDR2 YYREEE (reference sequence). The V segment lost 4 bases and the J segment 2 bases; nucleotides outside the gene matches: 1. The CDR3 here is CASSRQGAGANVLTF. The CDR3 coding sequence is TGTGCCAGCAGCCGACAGGGGGCTGGGGCCAACGTCCTGACTTTC.

The chain uses TRBV5-1 and TRBJ1-6; D is undetermined. Trimming took off 0 bases at V and 5 bases at J, with 6 bases between the two ends. The CDR3 is made up of 14 amino acids. Germline assignment: CDR1 SGHRS and CDR2 YFSETQ. Written as DNA, the CDR3 is TGCGCCAGCAGCTTGGGACAAGATAATTCACCCCTCCACTTT. This gives the protein CASSLGQDNSPLHF. Full variable domain (rest looked up from reference TRBV5-1 and TRBJ1-6): KAGVTQTPRYLIKTRGQQVTLSCSPISGHRSVSWYQQTPGQGLQFLFEYFSETQRNKGNFPGRFSGRQFSNSRSEMNVSTLELGDSALYLCASSLGQDNSPLHFGNGTRLTVT.

V is TRBV14 and J is TRBJ2-3; D is perhaps TRBD2 (7 bases). The CDR3 has 16 amino acids. Germline lookup yields CDR1 SGHDN and CDR2 FVKESK. V dropped 7 bases and J dropped 0 bases, with 17 bases sitting between them. CDR3 residues: CASNTGGGASTDTQYF. CDR3 in DNA: TGTGCCAGCAACACCGGAGGGGGGGCCAGCACAGATACGCAGTATTTT.

The chain carries TRBV28 and TRBJ1-2, with unresolved D. Deletions cut 5 bases from V and 4 bases from J, with 11 bases between. Looked up from germline, CDR1 is MDHEN and CDR2 is SYDVKM. The CDR3 is 13 residues long. The CDR3 DNA follows: TGTGCCAGCAGTGTTCCGGGAGGCTATGGCTACACCTTC. It encodes CASSVPGGYGYTF.

The chain carries TRBV30 and TRBJ1-6, with D possibly TRBD1 on 5 matching bases. The germline V gene has CDR1 GTSNPN and CDR2 SVGIG (reference sequence). Between the trimmed V and J ends, which lost 1 base and 5 bases, there was a span of 6 bases. The CDR3 length is 13 residues. Written as DNA, the CDR3 is TGTGCCTGGAGTGGACAGAATAATTCACCCCTCCACTTT. This gives the protein CAWSGQNNSPLHF.

This chain joins TRBV28 and TRBJ2-7; 7 bases line up with TRBD1. V was pared by 5 bases and J by 2 bases, with 9 bases of the junction left unmatched. In germline, CDR1 is MDHEN, CDR2 SYDVKM. CDR3 length: 15 residues. The CDR3: CASSTPGQPPYEQYF. The CDR3, as DNA: TGTGCCAGCAGTACACCGGGACAGCCTCCCTACGAGCAGTACTTC.

The genes are TRBV27 and TRBJ1-2; TRBD1 matches 11 bases. Germline assignment: CDR1 MNHEY and CDR2 SMNVEV (reference sequence). CDR3 length: 15 amino acids. Germline trimming cut 4 bases from V and 4 bases from J; bases unmatched to any gene: 5. In DNA form, the CDR3 reads TGTGCCAGCAGTTGGACAGGGGGCCTGATCTATGGCTACACCTTC. As protein: CASSWTGGLIYGYTF.

The chain couples TRBV15 to TRBJ2-1, with D perhaps matching TRBD2 (6 bases). The germline V gene has CDR1 LNHNV and CDR2 YYDKDF (reference sequence). CDR3 length: 18 residues. Trimming left V 0 bases short and J 0 bases short, with 15 bases between. The CDR3 protein is CATSRELGRGSSYNEQFF. The CDR3 nucleotides are TGTGCCACCAGCAGAGAACTTGGGCGGGGTAGCTCCTACAATGAGCAGTTCTTC. Using reference TRBV15 and TRBJ2-1 for the parts outside the CDR3, the full variable domain is DAMVIQNPRYQVTQFGKPVTLSCSQTLNHNVMYWYQQKSSQAPKLLFHYYDKDFNNEADTPDNFQSRRPNTSFCFLDIRSPGLGDTAMYLCATSRELGRGSSYNEQFFGPGTRLTVL.